This TCR beta chain was profiled in a study of cytomegalovirus exposure and HLA in healthy donors. As for the study in general: Within the Caucasian-associated ancestry cluster were roughly 82% of the 350 to 400 genotyped donors.

Findings of the study overall: Another analysis was done later, and it associated 15,000 or so TCR beta sequences with HLA alleles at 0.05 false discovery rate.

60 Vbeta and 13 Jbeta primers were used in PCR. TCRdb keeps only in-frame clones here, not all; method: immunoSEQ multiplex PCR. This table holds roughly 180,000 clones, 84% found once. Trimming removed 0 bases from V and 5 bases from J, with 14 bases in between. Germline CDR1 reads MNHEY; CDR2 reads SMNVEV (reference sequence). CDR3 length: 16 amino acids. This clone was detected once. Its antigen remains unidentified. This TCR came from a man aged 18 to 29 in good health and CMV-seronegative. This chain joins TRBV27 and TRBJ2-1, with D possibly matching TRBD1 (5 bases). The sequencing input was PBMCs. For the CDR3, the DNA is TGTGCCAGCAGTTTATCCCGGCTAGGGGATAACAATGAGCAGTTCTTC. It translates to CASSLSRLGDNNEQFF.